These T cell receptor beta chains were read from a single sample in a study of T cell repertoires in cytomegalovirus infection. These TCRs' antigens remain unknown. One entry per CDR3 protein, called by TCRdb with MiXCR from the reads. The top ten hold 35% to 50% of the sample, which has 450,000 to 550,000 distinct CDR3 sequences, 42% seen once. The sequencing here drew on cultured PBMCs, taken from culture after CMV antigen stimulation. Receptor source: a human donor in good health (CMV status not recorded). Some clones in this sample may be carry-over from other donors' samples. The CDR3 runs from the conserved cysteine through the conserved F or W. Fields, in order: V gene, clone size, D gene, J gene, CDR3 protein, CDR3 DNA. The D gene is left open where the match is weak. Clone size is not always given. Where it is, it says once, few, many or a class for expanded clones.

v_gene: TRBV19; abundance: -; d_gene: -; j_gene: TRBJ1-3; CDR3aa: CASSIRGSGNTIYF; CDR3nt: TGTGCCAGTAGTATACGGGGCTCTGGAAACACCATATATTTT
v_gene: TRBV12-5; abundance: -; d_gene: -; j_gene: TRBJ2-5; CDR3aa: CASGTGKPGGQETQYF; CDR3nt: TGTGCCAGTGGTACCGGAAAACCCGGGGGCCAAGAGACCCAGTACTTC
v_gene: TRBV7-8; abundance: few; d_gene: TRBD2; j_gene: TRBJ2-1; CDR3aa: CASSPGIAGGTAKGQFF; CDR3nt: TGTGCCAGCAGCCCAGGAATAGCGGGGGGTACCGCGAAGGGGCAGTTCTTC
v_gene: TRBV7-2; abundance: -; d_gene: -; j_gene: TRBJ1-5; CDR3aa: CASNLGGNQPQHF; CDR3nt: TGTGCCAGCAACTTGGGGGGTAATCAGCCCCAGCATTTT
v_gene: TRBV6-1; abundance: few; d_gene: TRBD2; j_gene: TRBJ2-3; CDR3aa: CASSEGGLAANTDTQYF; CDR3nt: TGTGCCAGCAGTGAAGGGGGACTAGCGGCAAACACAGATACGCAGTATTTT
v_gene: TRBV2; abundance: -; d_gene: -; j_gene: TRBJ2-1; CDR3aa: CAIHNNEQFF; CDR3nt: TGTGCCATTCATAACAATGAGCAGTTCTTC
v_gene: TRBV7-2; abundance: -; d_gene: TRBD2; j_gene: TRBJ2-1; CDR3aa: CASSSRTSGRPYEQFF; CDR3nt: TGTGCCAGCAGCTCCCGGACTAGCGGGAGGCCTTATGAGCAGTTCTTC
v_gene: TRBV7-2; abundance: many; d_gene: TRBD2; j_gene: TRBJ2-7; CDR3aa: CASSSGGGGAFEQYF; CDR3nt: TGTGCCAGCAGCTCCGGGGGCGGGGGGGCCTTCGAGCAGTACTTC
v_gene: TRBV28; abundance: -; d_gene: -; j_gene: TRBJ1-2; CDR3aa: CASSLPRELSGYTF; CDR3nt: TGTGCCAGCAGTTTACCCAGGGAATTATCCGGCTACACCTTC
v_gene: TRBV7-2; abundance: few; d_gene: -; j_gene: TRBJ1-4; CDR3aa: CASSSRILATNEKLFF; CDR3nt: TGTGCCAGCAGCTCCCGGATCCTTGCAACTAATGAAAAACTGTTTTTT
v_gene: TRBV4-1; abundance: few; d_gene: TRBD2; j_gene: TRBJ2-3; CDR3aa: CASSRTGGGVDTQYF; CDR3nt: TGCGCCAGCAGCCGAACGGGAGGGGGGGTAGATACGCAGTATTTT
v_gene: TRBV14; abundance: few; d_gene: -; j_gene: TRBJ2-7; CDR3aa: CASSPQGRFLEQYF; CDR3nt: TGTGCCAGCAGCCCACAGGGCAGATTTTTAGAGCAGTACTTC
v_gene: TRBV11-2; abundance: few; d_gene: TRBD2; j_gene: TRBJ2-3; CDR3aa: CASSLRSRDYSPTQYF; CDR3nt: TGTGCCAGCAGCCTCAGGTCGCGGGACTATTCCCCTACGCAGTATTTT
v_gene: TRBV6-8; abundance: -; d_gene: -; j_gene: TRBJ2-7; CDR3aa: CASSSGSSLYEQYF; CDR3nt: TGTGCCAGCAGTTCAGGGTCTAGTCTTTACGAGCAGTACTTC
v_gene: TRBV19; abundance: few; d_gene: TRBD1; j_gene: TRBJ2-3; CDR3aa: CASSISGQGGQDTQYF; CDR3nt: TGTGCCAGTAGTATCTCTGGACAGGGCGGGCAAGATACGCAGTATTTT
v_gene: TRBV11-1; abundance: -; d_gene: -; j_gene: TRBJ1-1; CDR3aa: CASSKGRNTEAFF; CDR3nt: TGTGCCAGCAGCAAAGGGAGGAACACTGAAGCTTTCTTT
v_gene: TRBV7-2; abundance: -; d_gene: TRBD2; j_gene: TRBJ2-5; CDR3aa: CASSNQNSAGGETQYF; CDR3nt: TGTGCCAGCAGCAACCAAAATTCGGCGGGAGGAGAGACCCAGTACTTC
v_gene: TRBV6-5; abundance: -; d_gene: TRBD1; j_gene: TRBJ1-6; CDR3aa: CASSSGQGGNSPLHF; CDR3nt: TGTGCCAGCAGTTCAGGACAGGGAGGTAATTCACCCCTCCACTTT
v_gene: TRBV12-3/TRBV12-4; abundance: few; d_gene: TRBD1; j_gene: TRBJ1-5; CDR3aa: CASSMGQGGNQPQHF; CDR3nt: TGTGCCAGCAGTATGGGACAGGGCGGCAATCAGCCCCAGCATTTT
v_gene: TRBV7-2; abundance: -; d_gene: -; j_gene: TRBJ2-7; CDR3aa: CASSFPTETYEQYF; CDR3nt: TGTGCCAGCAGCTTTCCGACAGAGACCTACGAGCAGTACTTC
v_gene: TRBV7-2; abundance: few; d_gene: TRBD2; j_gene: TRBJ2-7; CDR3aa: CASSLSPGLSYEQYF; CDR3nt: TGTGCCAGCAGCTTATCCCCGGGACTATCCTACGAGCAGTACTTC
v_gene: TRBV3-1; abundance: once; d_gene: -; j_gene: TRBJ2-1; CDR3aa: CASSHPPVGRNEQFF; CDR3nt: TGTGCCAGCAGCCACCCCCCGGTGGGTAGGAATGAGCAGTTCTTC
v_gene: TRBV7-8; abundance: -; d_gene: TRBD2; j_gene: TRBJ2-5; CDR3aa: CASSTGGAGQETQYF; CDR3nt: TGTGCCAGCAGCACGGGGGGGGCCGGTCAAGAGACCCAGTACTTC
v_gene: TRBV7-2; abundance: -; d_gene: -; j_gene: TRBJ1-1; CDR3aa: CASSFSGYTEAFF; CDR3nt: TGTGCCAGCAGCTTTTCAGGGTACACTGAAGCTTTCTTT
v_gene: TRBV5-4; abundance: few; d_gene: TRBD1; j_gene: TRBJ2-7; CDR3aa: CASRRTGGPYEQYF; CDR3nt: TGTGCCAGCCGACGGACAGGGGGGCCGTACGAGCAGTACTTC
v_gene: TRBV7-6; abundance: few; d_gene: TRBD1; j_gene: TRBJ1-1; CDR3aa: CASSLVRGHAEAFF; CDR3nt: TGTGCCAGCAGCTTAGTAAGGGGGCATGCTGAAGCTTTCTTT
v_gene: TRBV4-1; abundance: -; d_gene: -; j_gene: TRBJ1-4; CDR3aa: CASSLAHLQGTNEKLFF; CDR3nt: TGCGCCAGCAGCCTGGCTCACCTACAGGGTACTAATGAAAAACTGTTTTTT
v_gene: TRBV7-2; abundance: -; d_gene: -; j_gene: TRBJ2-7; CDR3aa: CASSTYRSYEQYF; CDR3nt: TGTGCCAGCAGCACCTACAGATCCTACGAGCAGTACTTC
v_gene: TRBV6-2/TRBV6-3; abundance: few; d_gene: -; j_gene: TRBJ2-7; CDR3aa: CASNLQGDFLYEQYF; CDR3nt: TGTGCCAGCAACTTACAGGGAGACTTTTTATACGAGCAGTACTTC
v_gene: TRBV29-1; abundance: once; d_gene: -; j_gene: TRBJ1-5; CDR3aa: CSVGGSNQPQHF; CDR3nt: TGCAGCGTTGGGGGTAGCAATCAGCCCCAGCATTTT
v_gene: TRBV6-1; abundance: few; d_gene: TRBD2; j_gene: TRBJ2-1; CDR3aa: CASSEFFTSGGNEQFF; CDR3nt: TGTGCCAGCAGTGAATTTTTTACTAGCGGGGGCAATGAGCAGTTCTTC
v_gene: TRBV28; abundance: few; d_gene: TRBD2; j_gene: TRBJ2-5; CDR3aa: CASSLPLAGGSPQETQYF; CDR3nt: TGTGCCAGCAGTTTACCCCTAGCGGGGGGGAGTCCCCAAGAGACCCAGTACTTC
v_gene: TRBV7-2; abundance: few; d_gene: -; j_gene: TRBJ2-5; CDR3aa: CASSFGLYQETQYF; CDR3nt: TGTGCCAGCAGCTTCGGGCTCTATCAAGAGACCCAGTACTTC
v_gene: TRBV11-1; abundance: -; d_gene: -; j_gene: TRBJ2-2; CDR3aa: CASSSYRGGTGELFF; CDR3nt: TGTGCCAGCAGCTCGTACAGGGGGGGGACCGGGGAGCTGTTTTTT
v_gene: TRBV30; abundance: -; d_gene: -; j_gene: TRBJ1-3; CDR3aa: CAWTRAKLSGNTIYF; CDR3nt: TGTGCCTGGACCCGGGCCAAACTCTCTGGAAACACCATATATTTT
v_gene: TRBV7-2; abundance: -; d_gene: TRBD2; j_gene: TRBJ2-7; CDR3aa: CASQWGAGSTYEQYF; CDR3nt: TGTGCCAGCCAGTGGGGAGCGGGATCGACCTACGAGCAGTACTTC
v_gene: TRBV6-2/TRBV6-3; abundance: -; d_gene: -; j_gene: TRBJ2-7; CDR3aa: CASSYSINSKAEQYF; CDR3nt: TGTGCCAGCAGTTACTCGATCAACAGCAAGGCGGAGCAGTACTTC
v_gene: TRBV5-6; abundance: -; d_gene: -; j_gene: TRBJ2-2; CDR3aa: CASSLGVGAYTGELFF; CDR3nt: TGTGCCAGCAGCTTGGGGGTCGGGGCCTACACCGGGGAGCTGTTTTTT
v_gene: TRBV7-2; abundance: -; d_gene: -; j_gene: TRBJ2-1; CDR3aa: CASSSPGRGEQFF; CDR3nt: TGTGCCAGCAGCTCTCCGGGGCGCGGTGAGCAGTTCTTC
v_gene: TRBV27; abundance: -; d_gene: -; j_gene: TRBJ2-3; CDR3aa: CASSLVQATDTQYF; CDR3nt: TGTGCCAGCAGTTTAGTCCAAGCGACAGATACGCAGTATTTT
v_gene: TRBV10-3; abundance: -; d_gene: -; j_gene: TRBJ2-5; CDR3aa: CATKYSAQETQYF; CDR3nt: TGTGCCACCAAATACAGTGCCCAAGAGACCCAGTACTTC
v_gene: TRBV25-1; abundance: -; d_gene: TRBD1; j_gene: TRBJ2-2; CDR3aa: CASSGRTGNRETPRTGELFF; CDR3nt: TGTGCCAGCAGTGGTCGGACAGGCAACAGGGAAACCCCCCGCACCGGGGAGCTGTTTTTT
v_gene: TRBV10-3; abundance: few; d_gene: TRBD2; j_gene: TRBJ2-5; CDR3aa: CAISEGPAGAPYF; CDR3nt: TGTGCCATCAGTGAGGGTCCAGCGGGGGCCCCCTACTTC
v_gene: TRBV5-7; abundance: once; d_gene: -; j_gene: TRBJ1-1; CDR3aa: CASSLDSGTDPEAFF; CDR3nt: TGTGCCAGCAGCTTAGATTCCGGGACGGACCCTGAAGCTTTCTTT
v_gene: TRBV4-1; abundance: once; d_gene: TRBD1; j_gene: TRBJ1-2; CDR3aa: CASSQEGPTGGYGYTF; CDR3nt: TGTGCCAGCAGCCAAGAAGGCCCCACAGGGGGCTATGGCTACACCTTC
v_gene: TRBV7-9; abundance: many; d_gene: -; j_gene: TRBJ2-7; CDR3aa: CASSGASSYEQYF; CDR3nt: TGTGCCAGCTCAGGAGCAAGCTCCTACGAGCAGTACTTC
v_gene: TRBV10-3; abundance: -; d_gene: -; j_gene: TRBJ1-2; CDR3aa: CAFRDGNNYGYTF; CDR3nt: TGTGCCTTCCGGGACGGGAATAACTATGGCTACACCTTC
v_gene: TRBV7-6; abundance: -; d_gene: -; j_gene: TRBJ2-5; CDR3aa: CASSQRGGPKETQYF; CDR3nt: TGTGCCAGCAGCCAGAGGGGCGGGCCCAAAGAGACCCAGTACTTC
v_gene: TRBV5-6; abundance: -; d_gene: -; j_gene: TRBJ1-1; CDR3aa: CASSVVDRANTEAFF; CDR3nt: TGTGCCAGCAGCGTGGTAGACAGAGCGAACACTGAAGCTTTCTTT
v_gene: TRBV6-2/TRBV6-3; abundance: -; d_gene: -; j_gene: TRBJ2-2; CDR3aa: CASSFVVTGELFF; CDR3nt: TGTGCCAGCAGTTTCGTCGTCACCGGGGAGCTGTTTTTT
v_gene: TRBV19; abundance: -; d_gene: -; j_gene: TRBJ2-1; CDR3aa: CASKYGSGGYNEQFF; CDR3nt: TGTGCCAGCAAGTATGGGTCGGGCGGGTACAATGAGCAGTTCTTC
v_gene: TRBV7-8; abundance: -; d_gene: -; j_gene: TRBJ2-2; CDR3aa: CASSPSRWRSGELFF; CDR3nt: TGTGCCAGCAGCCCCTCTCGCTGGCGGTCCGGGGAGCTGTTTTTT
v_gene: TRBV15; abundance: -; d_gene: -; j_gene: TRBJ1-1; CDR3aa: CATSTKRASEAFF; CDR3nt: TGTGCCACCAGCACGAAGAGGGCTAGTGAAGCTTTCTTT
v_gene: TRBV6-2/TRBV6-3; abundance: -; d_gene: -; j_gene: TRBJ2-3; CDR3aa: CASSPRLLSDTQYF; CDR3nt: TGTGCCAGCAGTCCAAGACTCTTGTCAGATACGCAGTATTTT
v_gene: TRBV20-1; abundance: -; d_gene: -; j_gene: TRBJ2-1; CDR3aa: CSAIAGSSVSYNEQFF; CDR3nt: TGCAGTGCTATCGCAGGGAGTTCAGTCTCCTACAATGAGCAGTTCTTC
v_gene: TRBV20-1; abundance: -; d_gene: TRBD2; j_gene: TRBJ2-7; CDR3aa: CSARDLGGGARYEQYF; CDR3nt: TGCAGTGCTAGAGACCTGGGCGGGGGGGCCCGGTACGAGCAGTACTTC
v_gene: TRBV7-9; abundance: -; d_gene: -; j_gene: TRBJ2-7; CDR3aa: CASSPVKSTGYEQYF; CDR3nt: TGTGCCAGCAGCCCGGTAAAATCGACAGGCTACGAGCAGTACTTC